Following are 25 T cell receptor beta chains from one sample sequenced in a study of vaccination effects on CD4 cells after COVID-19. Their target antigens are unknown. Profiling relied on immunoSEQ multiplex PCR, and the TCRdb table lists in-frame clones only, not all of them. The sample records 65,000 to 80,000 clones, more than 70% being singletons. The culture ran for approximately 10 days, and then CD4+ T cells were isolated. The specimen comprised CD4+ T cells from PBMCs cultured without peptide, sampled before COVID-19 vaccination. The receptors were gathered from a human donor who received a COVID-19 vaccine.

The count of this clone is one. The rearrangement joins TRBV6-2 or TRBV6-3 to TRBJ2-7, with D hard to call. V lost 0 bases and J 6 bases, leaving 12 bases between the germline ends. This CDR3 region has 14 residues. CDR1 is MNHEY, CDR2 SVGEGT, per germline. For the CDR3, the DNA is TGTGCCAGCAGTTACTCGAGTTTGGTGCGCGAGCAGTACGTC. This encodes CASSYSSLVREQYV.

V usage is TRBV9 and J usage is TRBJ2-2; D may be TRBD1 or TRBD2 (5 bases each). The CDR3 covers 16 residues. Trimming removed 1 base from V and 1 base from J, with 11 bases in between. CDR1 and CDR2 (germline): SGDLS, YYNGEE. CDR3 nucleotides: TGTGCCAGCAGCGTACTGGGGGATCGGAACACCGGGGAGCTGTTTTTT. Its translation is CASSVLGDRNTGELFF.

In DNA, the CDR3 is TGTGCCAGCAGGAAACAGGGCCCTGAAGCTTTCTTT. It translates to CASRKQGPEAFF. The V call is TRBV12-3 or TRBV12-4, the J call TRBJ1-1; tentative D call: TRBD1 (6 bases). V was shortened by 6 bases and J by 6 bases, with 11 bases between the two germline ends. The CDR3 sequence is 12 residues long.

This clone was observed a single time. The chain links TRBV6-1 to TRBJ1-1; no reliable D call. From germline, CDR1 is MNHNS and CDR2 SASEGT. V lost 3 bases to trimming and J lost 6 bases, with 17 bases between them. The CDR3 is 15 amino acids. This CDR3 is CASSEAERAAPEAFF. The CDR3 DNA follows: TGTGCCAGCAGTGAGGCGGAGAGGGCTGCTCCTGAAGCTTTCTTT.

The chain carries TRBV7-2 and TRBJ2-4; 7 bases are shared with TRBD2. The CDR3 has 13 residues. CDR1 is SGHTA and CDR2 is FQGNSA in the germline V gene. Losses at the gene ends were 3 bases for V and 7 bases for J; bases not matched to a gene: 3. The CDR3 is CASSFGRVNIQYF. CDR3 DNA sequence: TGTGCCAGCAGCTTTGGGAGGGTGAACATTCAGTACTTC.

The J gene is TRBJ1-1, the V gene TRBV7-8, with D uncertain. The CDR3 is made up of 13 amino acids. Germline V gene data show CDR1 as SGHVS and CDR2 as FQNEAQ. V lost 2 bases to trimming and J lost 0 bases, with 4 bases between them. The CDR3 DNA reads TGTGCCAGCAGCTTAAGCCTGAACACTGAAGCTTTCTTT. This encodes CASSLSLNTEAFF.

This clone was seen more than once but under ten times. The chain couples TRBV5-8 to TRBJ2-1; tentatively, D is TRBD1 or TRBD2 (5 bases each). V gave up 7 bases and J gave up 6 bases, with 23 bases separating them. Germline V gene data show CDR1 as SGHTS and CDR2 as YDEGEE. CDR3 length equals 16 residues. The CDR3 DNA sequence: TGTGCCAGCCCCATTTTCTGGGGGAGTGAAGTCAATGAGCAGTTCTTC. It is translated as CASPIFWGSEVNEQFF.

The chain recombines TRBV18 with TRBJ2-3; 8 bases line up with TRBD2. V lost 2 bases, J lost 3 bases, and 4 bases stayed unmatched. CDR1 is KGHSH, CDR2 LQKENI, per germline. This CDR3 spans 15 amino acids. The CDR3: CASSPGGGRTDTQYF. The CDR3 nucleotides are TGTGCCAGCTCACCAGGGGGCGGGAGGACAGATACGCAGTATTTT.

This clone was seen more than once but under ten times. CDR3 loop: CASSQAQDRGGGQPQHF. DNA of the CDR3: TGTGCCAGCAGCCAAGCTCAGGACAGGGGAGGAGGGCAGCCCCAGCATTTT. The chain uses TRBV3-1 (or the pseudogene TRBV3-2) and TRBJ1-5, with 9 bases that match TRBD1. The V and J ends lost 1 base and 7 bases, in that order; junction bases with no gene match: 11. The germline CDR1 and CDR2 sequences are LGHDT and YNNKEL (reference sequence). The CDR3 totals 17 residues.

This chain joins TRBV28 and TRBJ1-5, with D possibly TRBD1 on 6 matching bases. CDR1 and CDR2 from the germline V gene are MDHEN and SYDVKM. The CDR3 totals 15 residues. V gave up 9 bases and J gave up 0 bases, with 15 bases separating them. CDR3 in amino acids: CASLGGFHSNQPQHF. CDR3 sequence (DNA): TGTGCCAGTTTAGGGGGGTTCCATAGCAATCAGCCCCAGCATTTT.

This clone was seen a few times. DNA of the CDR3: TGCGCCAGCAGCCAAGGGAGCTTCAACTATGGCTACACCTTC. Amino acids: CASSQGSFNYGYTF. The gene calls are TRBV4-1 and TRBJ1-2; the D is unclear. The CDR3 is 14 residues long. V was trimmed by 1 base and J by 2 bases, leaving 8 bases between them. Germline V gene lookup returns CDR1 MGHRA and CDR2 YSYEKL.

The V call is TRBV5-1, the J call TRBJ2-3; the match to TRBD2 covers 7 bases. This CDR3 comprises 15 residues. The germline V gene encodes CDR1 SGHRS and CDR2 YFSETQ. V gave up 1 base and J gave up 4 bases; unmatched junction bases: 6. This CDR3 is CASSLLAGRADTQYF. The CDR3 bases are TGCGCCAGCAGCTTGTTGGCAGGGAGGGCAGATACGCAGTATTTT. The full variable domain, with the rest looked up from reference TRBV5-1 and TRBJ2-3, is KAGVTQTPRYLIKTRGQQVTLSCSPISGHRSVSWYQQTPGQGLQFLFEYFSETQRNKGNFPGRFSGRQFSNSRSEMNVSTLELGDSALYLCASSLLAGRADTQYFGPGTRLTVL.

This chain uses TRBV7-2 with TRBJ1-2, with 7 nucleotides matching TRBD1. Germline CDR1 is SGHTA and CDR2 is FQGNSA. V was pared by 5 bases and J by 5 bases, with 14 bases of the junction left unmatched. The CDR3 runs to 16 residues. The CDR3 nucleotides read TGTGCCAGCAGCCCTAAGACAGGGTTCGCACCGTATGGCTACACCTTC. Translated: CASSPKTGFAPYGYTF.

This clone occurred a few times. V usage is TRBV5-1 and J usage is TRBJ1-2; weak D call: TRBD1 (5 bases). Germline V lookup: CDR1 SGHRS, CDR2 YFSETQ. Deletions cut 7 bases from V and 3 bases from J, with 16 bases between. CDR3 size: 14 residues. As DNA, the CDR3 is TGCGCCAGCCAAACAGGAGGAGGTGACTATGGCTACACCTTC. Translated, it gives CASQTGGGDYGYTF.

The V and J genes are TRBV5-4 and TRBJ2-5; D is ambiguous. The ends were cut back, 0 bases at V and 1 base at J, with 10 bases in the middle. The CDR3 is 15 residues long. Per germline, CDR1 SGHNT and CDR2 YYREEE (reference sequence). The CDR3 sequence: CASSLANGRQETQYF. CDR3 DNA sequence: TGTGCCAGCAGCTTGGCCAACGGGCGCCAAGAGACCCAGTACTTC.

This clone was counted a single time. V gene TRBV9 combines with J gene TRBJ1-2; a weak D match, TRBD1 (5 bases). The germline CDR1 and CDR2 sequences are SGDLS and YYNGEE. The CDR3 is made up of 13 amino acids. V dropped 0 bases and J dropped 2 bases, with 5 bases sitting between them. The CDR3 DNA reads TGTGCCAGCAGCGTAGAGGGGAACTATGGCTACACCTTC. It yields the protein CASSVEGNYGYTF.

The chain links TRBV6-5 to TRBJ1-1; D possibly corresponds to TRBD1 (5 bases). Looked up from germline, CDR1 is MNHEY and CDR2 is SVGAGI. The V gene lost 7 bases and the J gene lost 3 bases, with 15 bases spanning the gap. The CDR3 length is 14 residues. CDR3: CASIRGSAYTEAFF. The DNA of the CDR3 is TGTGCCAGCATACGGGGGTCCGCCTACACTGAAGCTTTCTTT.

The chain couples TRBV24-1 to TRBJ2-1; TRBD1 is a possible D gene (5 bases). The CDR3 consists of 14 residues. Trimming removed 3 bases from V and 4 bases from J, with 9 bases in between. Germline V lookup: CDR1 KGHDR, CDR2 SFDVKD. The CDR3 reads CATSDDRNYNEQFF. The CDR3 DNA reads TGTGCCACCAGTGATGACAGAAATTACAATGAGCAGTTCTTC.

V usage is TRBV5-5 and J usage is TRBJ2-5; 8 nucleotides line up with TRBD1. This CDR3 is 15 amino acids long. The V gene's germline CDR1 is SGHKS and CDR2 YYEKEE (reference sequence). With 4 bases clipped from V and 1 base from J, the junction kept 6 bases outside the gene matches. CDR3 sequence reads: CASSLQGAFQETQYF. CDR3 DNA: TGTGCCAGCAGCCTCCAGGGGGCCTTCCAAGAGACCCAGTACTTC. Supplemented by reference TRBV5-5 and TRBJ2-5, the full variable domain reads DAGVTQSPTHLIKTRGQQVTLRCSPISGHKSVSWYQQVLGQGPQFIFQYYEKEERGRGNFPDRFSARQFPNYSSELNVNALLLGDSALYLCASSLQGAFQETQYFGPGTRLLVL.

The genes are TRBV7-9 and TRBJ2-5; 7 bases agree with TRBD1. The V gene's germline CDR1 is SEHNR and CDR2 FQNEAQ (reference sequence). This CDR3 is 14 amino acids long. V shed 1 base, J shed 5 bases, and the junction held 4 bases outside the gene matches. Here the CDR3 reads CASSLGTGAETQYF. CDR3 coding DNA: TGTGCCAGCAGCTTAGGAACAGGGGCGGAGACCCAGTACTTC.

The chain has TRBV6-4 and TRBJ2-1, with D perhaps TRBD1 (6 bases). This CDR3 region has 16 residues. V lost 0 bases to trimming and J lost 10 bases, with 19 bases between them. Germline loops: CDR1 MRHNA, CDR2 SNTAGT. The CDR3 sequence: CASSDSRKRGFEEQFF. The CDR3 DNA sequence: TGTGCCAGCAGTGACTCTAGGAAGAGGGGGTTTGAGGAGCAGTTCTTC.

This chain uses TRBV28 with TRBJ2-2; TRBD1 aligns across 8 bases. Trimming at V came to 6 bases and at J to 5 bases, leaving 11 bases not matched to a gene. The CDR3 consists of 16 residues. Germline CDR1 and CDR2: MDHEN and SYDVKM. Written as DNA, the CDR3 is TGTGCCAGCAGGGGACCGGGACAGGCAGGAACCGGGGAGCTGTTTTTT. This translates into CASRGPGQAGTGELFF. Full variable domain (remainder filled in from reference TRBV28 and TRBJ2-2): DVKVTQSSRYLVKRTGEKVFLECVQDMDHENMFWYRQDPGLGLRLIYFSYDVKMKEKGDIPEGYSVSREKKERFSLILESASTNQTSMYLCASRGPGQAGTGELFFGEGSRLTVL.

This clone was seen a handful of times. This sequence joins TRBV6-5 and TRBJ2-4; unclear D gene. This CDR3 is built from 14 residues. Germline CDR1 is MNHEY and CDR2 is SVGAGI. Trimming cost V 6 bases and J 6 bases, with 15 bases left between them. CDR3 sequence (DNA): TGTGCCAGCAGCCGGCTCAAGATCGGAAACATTCAGTACTTC. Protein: CASSRLKIGNIQYF.

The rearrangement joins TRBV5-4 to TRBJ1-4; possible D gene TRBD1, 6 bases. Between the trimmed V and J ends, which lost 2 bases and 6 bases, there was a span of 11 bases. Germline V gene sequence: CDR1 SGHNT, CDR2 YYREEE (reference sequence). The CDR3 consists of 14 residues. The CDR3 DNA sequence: TGTGCCAGCAGCTTCCCGGGGGCGGATGAAAAACTGTTTTTT. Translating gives CASSFPGADEKLFF.

The CDR3 nucleotides are TGTGCCAGCAACTTGTCTCCAGGCAGCACTGAAGCTTTCTTT. Amino acids: CASNLSPGSTEAFF. The chain joins TRBV11-2 to TRBJ1-1; D call uncertain. V lost 7 bases and J 4 bases, leaving 16 bases between the germline ends. Germline V gene lookup returns CDR1 SGHAT and CDR2 FQNNGV. CDR3 length: 14 residues.